This T cell receptor beta chain was captured in a study of T cells in Graves' hyperthyroidism and ophthalmopathy. Findings and caveats of the study: Most expanded thyroid clonotypes above 0.001 recurred in blood. Ophthalmopathy cases were set apart from stable hyperthyroidism by a 13 V-J model.

Regions amplified from RNA transcripts were the TCR beta CDR3 regions. In the first-round RT-PCR of the TCR CDR3, the HTBI primer set was used. MiXCR, applied by TCRdb to the multiplex PCR reads, yields one record per CDR3 protein. The data show 540,000 or so distinct CDR3 sequences, under 60% seen once. Every diagnosis used clinical symptoms, serum thyroxine and TRAb, thyroid ultrasound and orbital computed tomography. Regarding this clonotype: Its antigen is not known.

CDR1 and CDR2 (germline): PRHDT, FYEKMQ (reference sequence). CDR3 length equals 15 residues. V was pared by 4 bases and J by 7 bases, with 14 bases between. The chain links TRBV13 to TRBJ1-6, with D perhaps matching TRBD1 (6 bases). The specimen sequenced was peripheral blood or thyroid tissue (not recorded which). The origin of this receptor is an adult woman with Graves' disease, either hyperthyroidism or ophthalmopathy (not recorded which). The CDR3 DNA sequence: TGTGCCAGCAGCTCCTACAGGGCAGAAAATTCACCCCTCCACTTT. It encodes CASSSYRAENSPLHF. Drawing the rest from reference TRBV13 and TRBJ1-6, the complete variable domain is AAGVIQSPRHLIKEKRETATLKCYPIPRHDTVYWYQQGPGQDPQFLISFYEKMQSDKGSIPDRFSAQQFSDYHSELNMSSLELGDSALYFCASSSYRAENSPLHFGNGTRLTVT.